The T cell receptor (beta chain) described here comes from a study of T cell responses to AZD1222 COVID-19 vaccine. Study observations and caveats: Along spike, vaccine-associated CD4 TCRs were found throughout, with dominance at 160-218 and 743-854.

Note on this clone: Antigen unknown.

The assay was immunoSEQ multiplex PCR, and TCRdb's table has in-frame clones only and misses some. The data hold around 120,000 clones, with 70% to 90% observed a single time. Trimming left V 6 bases short and J 3 bases short, with 18 bases between. CDR1 SEHNR and CDR2 FQNEAQ come from the germline V gene (reference sequence). The CDR3 covers 15 residues. This TCR was recovered from an adult who received the AZD1222 COVID-19 vaccine. The chain carries TRBV7-9 and TRBJ2-7; D may be TRBD1 or TRBD2 (6 bases each). The sample was peripheral blood, taken 28 days after the second AZD1222 dose. CDR3 protein: CASSQRRGANYEQYF. As DNA, the CDR3 is TGTGCCAGCAGTCAAAGGAGGGGGGCTAACTACGAGCAGTACTTC.